The 10 T cell receptor beta chains below come from one sample, sequenced in a study of Ad26.COV2.S vaccination and SARS-CoV-2 variants. Method: immunoSEQ multiplex PCR; TCRdb's copy keeps in-frame clones and lacks some. The sample records roughly 500,000 clones, roughly 89% being singletons. Treatment specified: approximately 18 received Ad26.COV2.S at low or high dose, single or two shots; about 5 received placebo; per-sample allocation not given. At day 63 after the first vaccine or placebo injection, samples were drawn. The sample was peripheral blood, taken in a trial of Ad26.COV2.S vaccine versus placebo. Receptors were obtained from a person aged 18-60 years who received the Ad26.COV2.S COVID-19 vaccine or a placebo.

This clone was observed a few times. The gene calls are TRBV5-1 and TRBJ1-3; perhaps TRBD1 as D (6 bases). The V end lost 1 base, the J end lost 2 bases, and 13 bases lay between the germline ends. The length of the CDR3 is 16 residues. Germline CDR1 and CDR2: SGHRS and YFSETQ. For the CDR3, the DNA is TGCGCCAGCAGCTTGAGTGCCAGGGGCCCTGGAAACACCATATATTTT. The encoded protein is CASSLSARGPGNTIYF.

This clone was counted only a few times. This chain uses TRBV11-1 with TRBJ2-1, with TRBD2 as a possible D gene (6 bases). The CDR3 contains 15 residues. The germline V gene encodes CDR1 SGHAT and CDR2 FQDESV (reference sequence). The V end was cut by 5 bases, the J end by 6 bases, with 17 bases between. The CDR3 sequence is CASSLRDFAANEQFF. CDR3 bases: TGTGCCAGCAGCCTCCGGGACTTCGCAGCCAATGAGCAGTTCTTC.

For the CDR3, the DNA is TGCGCCAGCAGGCGCCTAGCGGGGAAAGAGACCCAGTACTTC. This sequence encodes CASRRLAGKETQYF. This sequence joins TRBV4-1 and TRBJ2-5; 9 bases fit TRBD2. The CDR3 length is 14 residues. J gave up 3 bases and V 6 bases, and 5 bases lay outside the gene matches. Germline assignment: CDR1 MGHRA and CDR2 YSYEKL.

The V call is TRBV14, the J call TRBJ1-4; tentatively, D is TRBD1 (6 bases). The CDR3 length is 17 residues. Trimming removed 1 base from V and 3 bases from J, with 15 bases in between. Germline lookup yields CDR1 SGHDN and CDR2 FVKESK. CDR3 sequence: CASSQGNWGRANEKLFF. The CDR3 DNA is TGTGCCAGCAGCCAAGGGAATTGGGGGCGAGCTAATGAAAAACTGTTTTTT.

The gene calls are TRBV6-6 and TRBJ2-7; D might be TRBD2 (6 bases). The CDR3 runs 16 residues. Trimming removed 5 bases at V and 6 bases at J, with 23 bases between. Germline V gene data show CDR1 as MNHNY and CDR2 as SVGAGI (reference sequence). In nucleotides, the CDR3 is TGTGCCAGCAGTCCCCCCGGTGTTAGCGGCGGATCCGAGCAGTACTTC. Translating it yields CASSPPGVSGGSEQYF.

As to this clone: A read error likely explains this, since a far larger clone differs by one base. This chain connects TRBV12-3 or TRBV12-4 to TRBJ2-1; D gene uncertain. The CDR3 extends over 11 amino acids. The V gene lost 5 bases and the J gene lost 6 bases, with 5 bases spanning the gap. The CDR3 sequence is CASSTSNEQFF. As DNA, the CDR3 is TGTGCCAGCAGTACCTCCAATGAGCAGTTCTTC.

V is TRBV7-2 and J is TRBJ1-4, with 8 positions matching TRBD1. The CDR3 consists of 16 residues. Germline loops: CDR1 SGHTA, CDR2 FQGNSA. The V segment lost 2 bases and the J segment 5 bases; nucleotides outside the gene matches: 7. The CDR3 DNA follows: TGTGCCAGCAGCTTAACAGGGGGATACGGAAATGAAAAACTGTTTTTT. Translating it yields CASSLTGGYGNEKLFF.

The J gene is TRBJ1-2, the V gene TRBV6-6; D is unresolved. The CDR3 length is 11 residues. The germline CDR1 and CDR2 sequences are MNHNY and SVGAGI (reference sequence). Deletions cut 5 bases from V and 4 bases from J, with 5 bases between. CDR3 coding DNA: TGTGCCAGCAGTCCCCTCTATGGCTACACCTTC. Amino acid sequence: CASSPLYGYTF.

The chain has TRBV30 and TRBJ2-1, with 7 bases aligning to TRBD2. The CDR3 sequence is 13 residues long. Germline loops: CDR1 GTSNPN, CDR2 SVGIG (reference sequence). The CDR3 region has the DNA TGTGCTAGGGAGGGCGGGAGAGGCTATGAGCAGTTCTTC. Its translation is CAREGGRGYEQFF.

This rearrangement joins TRBV3-1 (or the pseudogene TRBV3-2) to TRBJ2-7, with 11 bases aligning to TRBD2. V dropped 0 bases and J dropped 5; count of bases not matched to a gene: 6. The CDR3 runs 16 residues. Looked up from germline, CDR1 is LGHDT and CDR2 is YNNKEL (reference sequence). The CDR3 spells CASSQEASGRRNEQYF. The CDR3 bases are TGTGCCAGCAGCCAAGAGGCTAGCGGGAGGCGTAACGAGCAGTACTTC.